This T cell receptor (beta chain) is from a study of blood T cell repertoires in COVID-19 (dated by TCRdb to the early 2020s). In the study overall: Samples covering the acute and convalescent phases of COVID-19 were provided by collaborators in the United States, Italy and Spain. The prospective study material was composed of cDNA or gDNA derived from T cells, B-cell-depleted T cells, or PBMCs. Subjects who had been exposed to COVID-19, were actively infected with it, or had recovered from it provided the deeply sampled blood TCRbeta repertoires that made up the dataset. A freely available public database, intended as a resource for researchers studying the immune response to SARS-CoV-2, is where the repertoires were released. Samples were obtained from the ongoing ImmuneRACE study (first 160 participants) and from 1,254 subjects provided by 6 global collaborators. A de-identified subject ID, COVID-19 status, age in years and sex were almost always included in the sample metadata. HLA class I and class II types, where available, came from metadata supplied by the sample provider rather than from assay-based typing. The research as a whole found: The amount of clinical and demographic metadata varied by source and participant and was provided uncurated.

Concerning this clone itself: What antigen it recognizes has not been identified. No per-base quality is available; no much larger clone lies one base away.

TCRbeta CDR3 regions were amplified from genomic DNA using the immunoSEQ Assay, a bias-controlled multiplex PCR. In the paper's pipeline: Within the assay, amplification of reference gene primers was used to estimate how many nucleated cells each sample contained. To quantify the absolute abundance of each unique TCRbeta CDR3 rearrangement, sequence reads were collapsed and filtered. For each sample, productive Simpson clonality was calculated as the square root of Simpson's diversity index over productive rearrangements. What TCRdb holds here is the immuneACCESS table cut down to in-frame rearrangements. Part of the clones is not present; checked against another copy, under half of the missing clones reflect an unresolved V gene, and the others are unexplained. Clone size and the V and J calls come from that table; the DNA yielded D and trimming. The table for this sample lists 95,000 or so clones; 70% to 90% of them were counted only once. The leading ten clones occupy 17% of the sample.

Each collaborating institution followed its own protocols to collect whole blood in K2EDTA tubes. For TCRbeta analysis, collaborators shipped samples in one of three forms: frozen whole blood, isolated PBMCs, or DNA extracted from either of those sample types. The CDR3 goes from the cysteine to the phenylalanine over 15 residues. Of all the DNA, just the CDR3 is kept, 45 bases in frame from base 1. The V end gives up 2 bases and the J end 5 bases, leaving 5 bases in the junction not matched to a gene. The germline V gene sets CDR1 to SGHTA and CDR2 to FQGTGA. The sequence was obtained from a human donor in a cohort sampled during active COVID-19. The chain joins TRBV7-3 to TRBJ2-5; TRBD2 agrees with 10 junctional bases. The sample consisted of peripheral blood. The encoded CDR3 is CASSLASGGAETQYF. At the DNA level, the sequence is TGTGCCAGCAGCTTAGCTAGCGGGGGCGCGGAGACCCAGTACTTC.